Listed here is a single T cell receptor (beta chain). Participants spanned ages about 18 to 100 years and resided in about 24 US areas. Assignments of participants to cohorts depended upon their own reported clinical history. This record comes from a study of blood T cell repertoires in COVID-19. There are 14 residues in the CDR3. Trimming stripped 0 bases from V and 4 bases from J, with 6 bases between. Germline-derived CDR1 and CDR2 are KGHDR and SFDVKD. Original methodology: Reference gene primer amplification gave nucleated cell count estimates. Clones were sequenced by immunoSEQ multiplex PCR, and TCRdb holds only the in-frame ones, with some missing. The V and J calls and clone size are taken from that table; D and trimming were inferred from the DNA. The repertoire holds about 400,000 clones, approximately 88% seen once, with about 2.1% in the top ten.

The sequence came from a woman in her 40s with acute COVID-19. The sequenced sample consisted of PBMCs or T cells enriched from blood (not recorded which). The gene calls are TRBV24-1 and TRBJ2-1, with a weak D call TRBD1 (5 bases). The CDR3 nucleotides read TGTGCCACCAGTGATTTGGCAGGGTACAATGAGCAGTTCTTC. As protein: CATSDLAGYNEQFF.